The rows below give T cell receptor beta chains drawn from one sample of a study of blood T cell repertoires in COVID-19. Sequencing used immunoSEQ multiplex PCR; TCRdb keeps in-frame clones, though not all of them. Among under 100,000 clones, about 87% were seen once, and the ten largest hold about 17%. The sample was peripheral blood. The receptor set was obtained from a human donor in a cohort sampled during active COVID-19. The conserved cysteine and the conserved F or W are not part of the CDR3 here. Fields, in order: V gene, CDR3 protein.

TRBV5-1	ASGTSGGAFQGNEQF
TRBV5-1	ASSLESGQGFTDTQY
TRBV27	ASSLSEKSYEQY
TRBV7-2	ASSFTSGGARDIQY
TRBV7-9	ASSNALDTQY
TRBV4-1	ASSQDSSQGARGYT
TRBV25-1	ASSEPSRYLSYNEQF
TRBV30	AWSVGGTTYEQY
TRBV10-3	AISEREVDGYT
TRBV7-9	ASSLISGSTDTQY
TRBV28	ASSPTSGDPLETQY
TRBV7-9	ASSLLGGGNTEAF
TRBV12-5	ASGLAFRGNTIY
TRBV27	ASSFFPGDVYEQY
TRBV6-5	ASSLTSDYEQY
TRBV6-5	ANRNGQGFGYT
TRBV4-1	ASSQDSKQINSSPLH
TRBV6-5	ASSYHVDTEAF
TRBV28	ASSSEKRGGPDTQY
TRBV25-1	ASSVRTGGHGNIQY
TRBV5-1	ASSKGGSEAF
TRBV23-1	ASSHQGQVDTEAF
TRBV5-6	ASSGGLAVYNEQF
TRBV30	AWSVRGALGI
TRBV10-3	AISARQGANEKLF
TRBV5-1	ASGLAANYGYT
TRBV12-3/TRBV12-4	ASSFDSTTEAF
TRBV27	ASRNNQGQAYYGYT
TRBV6-6	ASSYSSRGSTGELF
TRBV10-2	ASRAGTVYNSPLH
TRBV27	ASSPETGVSNQPQH
TRBV6-6	ASSYVEGRDGYT
TRBV2	ASSLGTGLNYGYT
TRBV18	ASSLGQGSNQPQH
TRBV13	ASSLYSDSGKLF
TRBV27	ASRTATGTHEQY
TRBV27	ASSWGHLGYT
TRBV24-1	ATSASWDSGNTIY
TRBV10-3	AISESGASAN
TRBV11-2	ASSLGARGTYNEQF
TRBV5-4	ASSTSNYGYT
TRBV5-5	ASSLDPGSDTEAF
TRBV28	ASRLDSSYNEQF
TRBV29-1	SVEEVQDTQY
TRBV2	ASSLGTGPNQPQH
TRBV4-1	ASSQANPGTDLNTEAF
TRBV9	ASSGGQAYGYT
TRBV6-5	ASRRTSIGGNIQY
TRBV6-5	ASSNRDGTDTQY
TRBV3-1/TRBV3-2	ASSQSSGGSSYEQY
TRBV5-8	ASSPGGARPNQPQH
TRBV29-1	SVGGLGNQPQH
TRBV12-3/TRBV12-4	ASSFVGGAF
TRBV4-2	ASSQTTGSGANVLT